A selection of T cell receptor beta chains follows, all from one sample in a study of T cell changes during pregnancy in multiple sclerosis. Method: immunoSEQ multiplex PCR; TCRdb's copy keeps in-frame clones and lacks some. Among approximately 34,000 clones listed, 85% to 95% were seen once. The specimen was CD4+ T cells from peripheral blood mononuclear cells, collected in the second trimester of pregnancy. All receptors derive from a female donor with multiple sclerosis, enrolled in a pregnancy study. Both conserved end residues are part of each CDR3.

v_call: TRBV6-5
j_call: TRBJ1-2
cdr3_aa: CASSPRGGGGYGYTF

v_call: TRBV11-2
j_call: TRBJ2-7
cdr3_aa: CASSSIRGGGSYEQYF

v_call: TRBV4-1
j_call: TRBJ2-4
cdr3_aa: CASSQGTGSWLQYF

v_call: TRBV4-2
j_call: TRBJ2-4
cdr3_aa: CASSQDQVGTGNIQYF

v_call: TRBV5-1
j_call: TRBJ2-7
cdr3_aa: CASSLAGEVAEQYF

v_call: TRBV27
j_call: TRBJ2-1
cdr3_aa: CASSLSPGTTYNEQFF

v_call: TRBV21-1
j_call: TRBJ1-2
cdr3_aa: CASSKAFREHYGYTF

v_call: TRBV19
j_call: TRBJ2-7
cdr3_aa: CASSIDYPLGEQYF

v_call: TRBV2
j_call: TRBJ2-2
cdr3_aa: CASSFTGTNTGELFF

v_call: TRBV4-2
j_call: TRBJ2-2
cdr3_aa: CASSQGVTLNTGELFF

v_call: TRBV5-1
j_call: TRBJ2-1
cdr3_aa: CASSFGESSYNEQFF

v_call: TRBV15
j_call: TRBJ2-5
cdr3_aa: CATRGTPRETQYF

v_call: TRBV6-5
j_call: TRBJ2-7
cdr3_aa: CASSSPRTSREQYF